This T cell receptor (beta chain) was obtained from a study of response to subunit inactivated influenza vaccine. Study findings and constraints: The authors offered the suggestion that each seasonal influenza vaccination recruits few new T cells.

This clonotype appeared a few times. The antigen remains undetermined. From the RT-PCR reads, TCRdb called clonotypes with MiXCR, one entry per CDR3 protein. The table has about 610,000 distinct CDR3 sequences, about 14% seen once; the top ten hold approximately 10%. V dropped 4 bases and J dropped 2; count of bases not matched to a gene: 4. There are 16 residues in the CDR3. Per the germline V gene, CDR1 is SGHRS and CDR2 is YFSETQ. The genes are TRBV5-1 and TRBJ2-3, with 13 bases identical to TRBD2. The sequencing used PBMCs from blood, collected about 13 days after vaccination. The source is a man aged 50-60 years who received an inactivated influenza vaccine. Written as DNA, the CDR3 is TGCGCCAGCAGCACGGGGACTAGCGGGAACACAGATACGCAGTATTTT. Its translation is CASSTGTSGNTDTQYF.